The clone carrying this T cell receptor (beta chain) was observed at least ten times. The antigen remains unidentified. TCRdb called clones again from the PCR reads with MiXCR. Of 25,000 to 35,000 clones listed, around 30% were seen once; the top ten hold more than 30%. This sample is part of a study of metastatic and nonmetastatic thyroid tumors. CDR3 length: 14 residues. CDR1 is MNHEY, CDR2 SMNVEV, per germline (reference sequence). V shed 4 bases and J 7 bases; nucleotides not matched to a gene: 5. General study points: According to reports, the diversity of TCR beta was significantly higher in malignant thyroid tumors than in benign nodules, and this held in both blood and tumor samples.

Nobody among the patients had been given any treatment before thyroid surgery. This TCR was sampled from a female donor with papillary thyroid cancer or a benign thyroid nodule (not recorded which). Some clones in this sample may be carry-over from other donors' samples. The material sequenced was blood. This chain connects TRBV27 to TRBJ2-4, with 9 bases identical to TRBD2. The CDR3 region has the DNA TGTGCCAGCAGTTCAACCGGGACTAGCAACATTCAGTACTTC. It specifies CASSSTGTSNIQYF.